The T cell receptor beta chain under discussion was sequenced for a study of T-cell memory formation after mild COVID-19. This clonotype was detected only once. MiXCR was run by TCRdb on the 5' RACE reads, yielding one entry per CDR3 protein. The sample contains around 50,000 distinct CDR3 sequences, less than 35% of which appear only once. The CDR3 runs 15 residues. Germline values: CDR1 SGHVS, CDR2 FQNEAQ. V shed 4 bases, J shed 9 bases, and the junction held 6 bases outside the gene matches. V gene TRBV7-8 combines with J gene TRBJ2-1; 13 bases agree with TRBD2. The specimen was PBMCs or a T cell subset sorted from them (not recorded which). The receptor comes from a young man who had mild COVID-19 (a few samples of this study predate the infection). Cell type and time point are not known. The CDR3 sequence is CASSYGTSGDGEQFF. In nucleotides, the CDR3 is TGTGCCAGCAGCTACGGGACTAGCGGGGACGGTGAGCAGTTCTTC.